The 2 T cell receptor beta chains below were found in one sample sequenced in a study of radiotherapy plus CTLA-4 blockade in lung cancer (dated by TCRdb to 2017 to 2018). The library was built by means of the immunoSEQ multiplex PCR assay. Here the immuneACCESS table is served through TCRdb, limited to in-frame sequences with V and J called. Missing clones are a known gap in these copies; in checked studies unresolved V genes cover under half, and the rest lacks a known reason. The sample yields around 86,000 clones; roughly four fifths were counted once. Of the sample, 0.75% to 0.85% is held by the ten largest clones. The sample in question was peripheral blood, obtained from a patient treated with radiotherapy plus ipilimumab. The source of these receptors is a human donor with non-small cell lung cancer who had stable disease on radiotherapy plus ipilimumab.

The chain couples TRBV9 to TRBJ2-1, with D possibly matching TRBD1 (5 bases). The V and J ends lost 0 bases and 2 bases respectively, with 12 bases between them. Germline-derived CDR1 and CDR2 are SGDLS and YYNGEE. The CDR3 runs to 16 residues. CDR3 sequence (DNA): TGTGCCAGCAGCGTAGAGGCCCACAGGCCCTACAATGAGCAGTTCTTC. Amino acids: CASSVEAHRPYNEQFF.

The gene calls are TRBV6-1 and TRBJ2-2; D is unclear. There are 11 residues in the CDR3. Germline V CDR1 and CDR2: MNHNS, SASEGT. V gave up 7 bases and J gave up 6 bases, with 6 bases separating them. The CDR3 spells CASTVAGELFF. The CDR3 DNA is TGTGCCAGCACCGTAGCCGGGGAGCTGTTTTTT.